This TCR beta chain is drawn from a study of cytomegalovirus exposure and HLA in healthy donors. Here immunoSEQ multiplex PCR was the method, and the copy in TCRdb shows in-frame clones only, minus some. The profile covers around 120,000 clones, with more than 70% appearing a single time and 1.5% to 2% taken by the ten largest. The V end lost 7 bases, the J end lost 0 bases, and 12 bases lay between the germline ends. CDR1 is GTSNPN, CDR2 SVGIG, per germline (reference sequence). This CDR3 region has 14 residues. Worth noting for this clone: The antigen is not known.

Overall study results and limits: Rarity held for most TCR sequences, but there were some public TCRs that occurred in many donors.

Material for sequencing was PBMCs. The chain joins TRBV30 to TRBJ1-4; D is unresolved. This receptor was identified in a man aged 18 to 30 in good health and CMV-seronegative. CDR3 residues: CASTGIATNEKLFF. CDR3 nucleotides: TGTGCCTCCACCGGGATTGCAACTAATGAAAAACTGTTTTTT.